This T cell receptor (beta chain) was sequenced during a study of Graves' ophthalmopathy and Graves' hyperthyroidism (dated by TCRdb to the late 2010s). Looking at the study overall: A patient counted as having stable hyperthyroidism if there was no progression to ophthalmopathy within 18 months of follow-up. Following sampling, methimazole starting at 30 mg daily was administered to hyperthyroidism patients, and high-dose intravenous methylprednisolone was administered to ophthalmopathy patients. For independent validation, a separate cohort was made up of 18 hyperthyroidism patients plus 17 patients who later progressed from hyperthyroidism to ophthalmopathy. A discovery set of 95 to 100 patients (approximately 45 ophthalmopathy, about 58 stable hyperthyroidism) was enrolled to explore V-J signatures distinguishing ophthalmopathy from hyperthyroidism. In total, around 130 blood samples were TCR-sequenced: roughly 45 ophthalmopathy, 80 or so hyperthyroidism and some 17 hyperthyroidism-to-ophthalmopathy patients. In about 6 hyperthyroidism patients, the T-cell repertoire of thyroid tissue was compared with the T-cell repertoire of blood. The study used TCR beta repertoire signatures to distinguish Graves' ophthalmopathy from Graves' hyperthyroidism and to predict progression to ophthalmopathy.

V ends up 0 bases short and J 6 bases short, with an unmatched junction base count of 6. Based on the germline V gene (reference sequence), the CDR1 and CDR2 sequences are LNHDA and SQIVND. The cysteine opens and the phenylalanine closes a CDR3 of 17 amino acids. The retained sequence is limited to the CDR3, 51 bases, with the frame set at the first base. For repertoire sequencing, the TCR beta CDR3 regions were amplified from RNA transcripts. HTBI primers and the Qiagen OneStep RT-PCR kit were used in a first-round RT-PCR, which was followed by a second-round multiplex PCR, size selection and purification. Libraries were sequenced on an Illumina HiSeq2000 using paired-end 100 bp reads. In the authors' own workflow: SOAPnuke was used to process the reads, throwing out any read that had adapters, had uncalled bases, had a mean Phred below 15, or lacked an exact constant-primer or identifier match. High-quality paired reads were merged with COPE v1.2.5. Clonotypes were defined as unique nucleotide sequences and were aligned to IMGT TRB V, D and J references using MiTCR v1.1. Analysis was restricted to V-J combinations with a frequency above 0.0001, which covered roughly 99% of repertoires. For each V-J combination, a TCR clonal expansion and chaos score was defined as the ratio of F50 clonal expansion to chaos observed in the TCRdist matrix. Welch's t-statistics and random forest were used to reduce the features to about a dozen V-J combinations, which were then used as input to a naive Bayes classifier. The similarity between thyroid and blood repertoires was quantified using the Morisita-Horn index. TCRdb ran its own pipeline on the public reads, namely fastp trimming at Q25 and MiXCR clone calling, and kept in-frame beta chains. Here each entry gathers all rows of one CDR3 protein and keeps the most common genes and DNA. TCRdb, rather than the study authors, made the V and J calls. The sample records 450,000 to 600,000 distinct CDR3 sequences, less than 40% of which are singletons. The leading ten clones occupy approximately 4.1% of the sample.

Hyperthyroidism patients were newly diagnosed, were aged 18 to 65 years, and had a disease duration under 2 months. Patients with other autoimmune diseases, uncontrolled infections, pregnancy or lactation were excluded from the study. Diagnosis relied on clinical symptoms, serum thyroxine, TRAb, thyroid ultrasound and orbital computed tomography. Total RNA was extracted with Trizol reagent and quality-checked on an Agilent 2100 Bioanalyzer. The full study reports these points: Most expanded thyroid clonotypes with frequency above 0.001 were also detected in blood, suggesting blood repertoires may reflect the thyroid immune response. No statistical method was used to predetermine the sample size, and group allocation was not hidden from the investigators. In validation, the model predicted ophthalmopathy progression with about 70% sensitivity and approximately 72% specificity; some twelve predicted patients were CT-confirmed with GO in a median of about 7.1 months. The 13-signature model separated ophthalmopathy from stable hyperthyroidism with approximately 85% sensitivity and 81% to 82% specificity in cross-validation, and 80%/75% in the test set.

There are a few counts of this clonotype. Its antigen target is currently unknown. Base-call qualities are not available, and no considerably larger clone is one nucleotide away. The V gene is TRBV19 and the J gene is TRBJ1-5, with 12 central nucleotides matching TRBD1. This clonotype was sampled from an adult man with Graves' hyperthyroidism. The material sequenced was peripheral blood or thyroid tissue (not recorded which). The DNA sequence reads TGTGCCAGTAGTATAGAGTCCGGGACAGGGGGCACTCAGCCCCAGCATTTT. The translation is CASSIESGTGGTQPQHF. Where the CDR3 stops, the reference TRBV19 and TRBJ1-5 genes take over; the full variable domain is DGGITQSPKYLFRKEGQNVTLSCEQNLNHDAMYWYRQDPGQGLRLIYYSQIVNDFQKGDIAEGYSVSREKKESFPLTVTSAQKNPTAFYLCASSIESGTGGTQPQHFGDGTRLSIL.